What follows describes a single T cell receptor beta chain. Its antigen is unidentified. This sample was included in a study of beta chain features in type 1 diabetes. The study's findings and limits: Type 1 diabetes patients showed a moderate but significant shortening of TCRB CDR3s in all four CD4+ subsets.

Expressed TCRB transcripts were sequenced after all isolated RNA was converted to cDNA. The protocol was immunoSEQ multiplex PCR, while the TCRdb copy is restricted to in-frame clones and leaves out a portion. The table shows 50,000 or so clones, with around 45% occurring only once. The sample was stem cell memory CD4+ T cells from blood. The TCR originated in a man under 40 with type 1 diabetes.

CDR3 in DNA: TGTGCCAGCAGTGGACAGGGTGGTGACACCGGGGAGCTGTTTTTT. Amino acids: CASSGQGGDTGELFF. The genes are TRBV28 and TRBJ2-2; 8 positions agree with TRBD1. Per the germline V gene, CDR1 is MDHEN and CDR2 is SYDVKM. Trimming cost V 5 bases and J 3 bases; bases outside gene matches: 5. This CDR3 comprises 15 residues.